These 10 T cell receptor beta chains were all obtained from the same sample, sequenced in a study of shared clonotypes between healthy human individuals. TCRdb keeps only in-frame clones here, not all; method: immunoSEQ multiplex PCR. The sample includes approximately 2.3 million clones, 85% to 95% of them seen just once. The sequenced sample consisted of naive CD4+ T cells from PBMCs. The subset was: CD45RA+ positively selected. The receptors were gathered from a man aged 18 to 30 in good health. Some clones in this sample may be carry-over from other donors' samples.

The chain combines TRBV5-4 with TRBJ1-2; D may be TRBD1 (5 bases). The ends were cut back, 2 bases at V and 3 bases at J, with 11 bases in the middle. The CDR3 extends over 14 amino acids. Germline CDR1 reads SGHNT; CDR2 reads YYREEE (reference sequence). As DNA, the CDR3 is TGTGCCAGCAGCTTAGGCGGGACGGACTATGGCTACACCTTC. This gives the protein CASSLGGTDYGYTF.

The rearrangement uses TRBV7-2 and TRBJ2-2; a possible D gene is TRBD2 (5 bases). Trimming shortened V by 0 bases and J by 6 bases, and 8 bases separated the two germline ends. The CDR3 loop spans 14 amino acids. From germline, CDR1 is SGHTA and CDR2 FQGNSA. The CDR3 sequence is CASSLAGEAGELFF. DNA of the CDR3: TGTGCCAGCAGCTTAGCGGGAGAGGCCGGGGAGCTGTTTTTT.

V and J are TRBV7-2 and TRBJ2-7; 7 bases align to TRBD2. Germline-derived CDR1 and CDR2 are SGHTA and FQGNSA. The J segment lost 0 bases and the V segment lost 1 base, leaving 9 bases of the junction unmatched. The CDR3 has 17 residues. CDR3: CASSLGGASGLSYEQYF. CDR3 DNA: TGTGCCAGCAGCTTAGGAGGTGCTAGCGGCCTCTCCTACGAGCAGTACTTC. The entire variable domain, with the rest obtained from reference TRBV7-2 and TRBJ2-7, is as follows: GAGVSQSPSNKVTEKGKDVELRCDPISGHTALYWYRQSLGQGLEFLIYFQGNSAPDKSGLPSDRFSAERTGGSVSTLTIQRTQQEDSAVYLCASSLGGASGLSYEQYFGPGTRLTVT.

This rearrangement joins TRBV27 to TRBJ1-1, with D unclear. Trimming stripped 5 bases from V and 0 bases from J, with 10 bases between. The germline V gene encodes CDR1 MNHEY and CDR2 SMNVEV (reference sequence). This CDR3 region has 14 residues. CDR3 amino acids: CASSPSLMNTEAFF. In nucleotides, the CDR3 is TGTGCCAGCAGTCCCAGCCTCATGAACACTGAAGCTTTCTTT.

The V and J genes are TRBV19 and TRBJ1-2; 9 bases agree with TRBD1. This CDR3 is built from 15 residues. Germline V gives CDR1 LNHDA, CDR2 SQIVND (reference sequence). Unmatched junction bases numbered 10, after V lost 7 bases and J lost 4 bases. CDR3 loop: CASTSTGGVSYGYTF. Written as DNA, the CDR3 is TGTGCCAGTACCTCAACAGGGGGCGTGAGCTATGGCTACACCTTC.

The chain links TRBV28 to TRBJ1-5; 7 nucleotides agree with TRBD1. J was trimmed by 4 bases and V by 6 bases; bases with no gene match: 15. This CDR3 comprises 17 residues. Germline values: CDR1 MDHEN, CDR2 SYDVKM. Written as DNA, the CDR3 is TGTGCCAGCAGCCCAACTCGCGGGACAGCCATAAATCAGCCCCAGCATTTT. Protein: CASSPTRGTAINQPQHF.

The genes are TRBV9 and TRBJ2-3; a possible D gene is TRBD1 (5 bases). V lost 2 bases and J 4 bases, leaving 14 bases between the germline ends. Germline values: CDR1 SGDLS, CDR2 YYNGEE. This CDR3 has 15 residues. The chain's CDR3 is CASSVRDFRADTQYF. The CDR3 DNA sequence: TGTGCCAGCAGCGTCAGGGATTTTCGGGCAGATACGCAGTATTTT. The full variable domain, with the rest looked up from reference TRBV9 and TRBJ2-3, is DSGVTQTPKHLITATGQRVTLRCSPRSGDLSVYWYQQSLDQGLQFLIQYYNGEERAKGNILERFSAQQFPDLHSELNLSSLELGDSALYFCASSVRDFRADTQYFGPGTRLTVL.

The V gene is TRBV2, the J gene TRBJ1-2; D unclear. Germline CDR1 reads SNHLY; CDR2 reads FYNNEI. This CDR3 contains 13 residues. V was clipped by 6 bases and J by 2 bases, with 10 bases between them. CDR3 amino acids: CASSRPYNYGYTF. The CDR3 DNA follows: TGTGCCAGCAGCCGACCCTACAACTATGGCTACACCTTC.

This sequence joins TRBV4-3 and TRBJ2-3; 10 bases line up with TRBD2. The CDR3 consists of 18 residues. Trimming took 1 base from V and 6 from J; bases not matched to a gene: 13. Looked up from germline, CDR1 is LGHNA and CDR2 is YSLEER. The CDR3 protein is CASSQAPGASGSLDTQYF. As DNA, the CDR3 is TGCGCCAGCAGCCAAGCCCCCGGGGCTAGCGGGAGTCTTGATACGCAGTATTTT.

The V gene is TRBV29-1, the J gene TRBJ1-4; 10 bases map to TRBD1. The CDR3 extends over 13 amino acids. Germline assignment: CDR1 SQVTM and CDR2 ANQGSEA. V dropped 4 bases and J dropped 7; count of bases not matched to a gene: 3. This CDR3 is CSVGDRGLEKLFF. The CDR3 nucleotides read TGCAGCGTTGGGGACAGGGGCCTTGAAAAACTGTTTTTT.